The 8 T cell receptor beta chains listed next were all sequenced from one sample in a study of radiation and T cells in renal cell carcinoma. The data were produced by immunoSEQ multiplex PCR, yet TCRdb's version contains in-frame clones alone and is incomplete. The repertoire consists of about 150,000 clones, with 87% occurring once and the leading ten covering roughly 13%. Regarding time point: blood 2 weeks post-SBRT. The treatment is: 15 Gy SBRT to primary tumor, nephrectomy 4 weeks later. Sequencing was performed on blood, taken from a patient whose treatment included radiotherapy and nephrectomy. The receptors stem from a woman aged 50 to 65 with renal cell carcinoma.

The chain's CDR3 is CASSLKPLLRGDQPQHF. Written as DNA, the CDR3 is TGTGCCAGCAGCCTAAAACCCCTCCTTAGGGGGGATCAGCCCCAGCATTTT. V is TRBV7-8 and J is TRBJ1-5; perhaps TRBD1 as D (6 bases). In germline, CDR1 is SGHVS, CDR2 FQNEAQ. The CDR3 has 17 amino acids. Trimming left V 5 bases short and J 5 bases short, with 22 bases between.

This clone was seen only once. This chain uses TRBV6-6 with TRBJ2-3, with 7 bases lining up with TRBD1. Germline CDR1 MNHNY, CDR2 SVGAGI (reference sequence). The CDR3 is 15 residues long. V lost 2 bases, J lost 2 bases, and 4 bases stayed unmatched. The CDR3 DNA is TGTGCCAGCAGTTACCGGGACAGCTACACAGATACGCAGTATTTT. Protein: CASSYRDSYTDTQYF.

The rearrangement uses TRBV7-6 and TRBJ2-1; D not resolved. The CDR3 totals 13 residues. Trimming took 3 bases from V and 9 from J, leaving 12 bases between them. Germline-derived CDR1 and CDR2 are SGHVS and FNYEAQ. CDR3 sequence reads: CASSFRSSSEQFF. CDR3 DNA: TGTGCCAGCAGCTTTCGTTCCTCGAGTGAGCAGTTCTTC.

The V call is TRBV11-3, the J call TRBJ2-1; 12 positions agree with TRBD2. With 3 bases clipped from V and 7 bases from J, the junction kept 4 bases outside the gene matches. The germline CDR1 and CDR2 sequences are SGHNT and YENEEA. This CDR3 is built from 15 residues. The CDR3 nucleotides read TGTGCCAGCAGCTTCTCTAGCGGGGGGGCGAATGAGCAGTTCTTC. It specifies CASSFSSGGANEQFF.

This clone came up once. The rearrangement links TRBV7-2 to TRBJ2-1; TRBD2 agrees at 10 bases. The V gene end was trimmed by 4 bases and the J gene end by 5 bases; junction bases not matched to a gene: 5. This CDR3 has 15 residues. CDR1 and CDR2 (germline): SGHTA, FQGNSA. CDR3: CASSSYGLADNEQFF. The CDR3 nucleotides are TGTGCCAGCAGCTCCTATGGACTAGCGGACAATGAGCAGTTCTTC.

The chain carries TRBV29-1 and TRBJ2-5; 12 nucleotides agree with TRBD2. After removal of 6 bases from V and 7 bases from J, the junction contained 12 bases not matched to a gene. This CDR3 has 15 amino acids. Germline V gene sequence: CDR1 SQVTM, CDR2 ANQGSEA. CDR3: CSVAPTSGGFRTQYF. The CDR3 DNA sequence: TGCAGCGTCGCCCCGACTAGCGGGGGCTTTCGGACCCAGTACTTC.

The chain uses TRBV6-5 and TRBJ1-2; D unclear. Trimming pared 7 bases from V and 5 bases from J, leaving 17 bases between. CDR1 and CDR2 (germline): MNHEY, SVGAGI. The CDR3 is made up of 14 amino acids. CDR3 DNA sequence: TGTGCCAGCACCTTAGGACCCGTGGGGTATGGCTACACCTTC. It yields the protein CASTLGPVGYGYTF.

The gene calls are TRBV9 and TRBJ2-2; possible D gene TRBD2, 5 bases. The CDR3 has 13 residues. Germline assignment: CDR1 SGDLS and CDR2 YYNGEE. The V end was cut by 4 bases, the J end by 7 bases, with 11 bases between. CDR3 loop: CASSSGLVGELFF. CDR3 DNA: TGTGCCAGCAGCTCGGGGTTGGTCGGGGAGCTGTTTTTT.